Following are 21 T cell receptor beta chains from one sample sequenced in a study of blood T cell repertoires in COVID-19. Produced via immunoSEQ multiplex PCR; TCRdb's table is partial and in-frame only. The table lists roughly 220,000 clones, 70% to 85% of them singletons. Sequenced material: PBMCs or T cells enriched from blood (not recorded which). The receptor source for this set is a woman aged 40 to 50 with acute COVID-19.

This sequence joins TRBV4-2 and TRBJ1-6; TRBD1 aligns across 8 bases. Trimming took 3 bases from V and 10 from J; bases not matched to a gene: 8. This CDR3 is 15 amino acids long. CDR1 LGHNA and CDR2 YNFKEQ come from the germline V gene. The CDR3 region is CASSHPGTGSSPLHF. CDR3 nucleotides: TGTGCCAGCAGCCACCCCGGGACAGGATCCTCACCCCTCCACTTT.

V is TRBV7-9 and J is TRBJ1-2, with a tentative D call TRBD1 (6 bases). Between the trimmed V and J ends, which lost 8 bases and 7 bases, there was a span of 11 bases. CDR1 and CDR2 from the germline V gene are SEHNR and FQNEAQ (reference sequence). This CDR3 is 11 amino acids long. CDR3 amino acids: CASGEGVGYTF. The CDR3, as DNA: TGTGCCAGCGGAGAGGGGGTTGGCTACACCTTC.

The chain links TRBV7-2 to TRBJ2-7, with 8 bases that match TRBD2. The length of the CDR3 is 15 residues. V shed 6 bases, J shed 2 bases, and the junction held 9 bases outside the gene matches. CDR1 and CDR2 (germline): SGHTA, FQGNSA. The CDR3, as DNA: TGTGCCAGCAGTCAAAGCGGGGGACTACCCTACGAGCAGTACTTC. This encodes CASSQSGGLPYEQYF. The variable domain in full, with the rest retrieved from reference TRBV7-2 and TRBJ2-7, is GAGVSQSPSNKVTEKGKDVELRCDPISGHTALYWYRQSLGQGLEFLIYFQGNSAPDKSGLPSDRFSAERTGGSVSTLTIQRTQQEDSAVYLCASSQSGGLPYEQYFGPGTRLTVT.

This chain joins TRBV13 and TRBJ2-5; TRBD2 is a possible D gene (6 bases). Germline CDR1 reads PRHDT; CDR2 reads FYEKMQ (reference sequence). There are 15 residues in the CDR3. Between the trimmed V and J ends, which lost 6 bases and 0 bases, there was a span of 14 bases. The CDR3 here is CASRQGGGYQETQYF. The DNA for the CDR3 is TGTGCCAGCAGGCAGGGAGGTGGGTACCAAGAGACCCAGTACTTC.

The chain has TRBV10-3 and TRBJ1-3; D might be TRBD1 (5 bases). CDR1 and CDR2 from the germline V gene are ENHRY and SYGVKD. This CDR3 spans 14 amino acids. Trimming removed 8 bases at V and 3 bases at J, with 14 bases between. The CDR3 spells CAIEGGGVGNTIYF. CDR3 nucleotides: TGTGCCATCGAGGGAGGAGGGGTTGGAAACACCATATATTTT.

The chain uses TRBV9 and TRBJ2-5; tentatively, D is TRBD2 (5 bases). The CDR3 spans 16 residues. The germline V and J ends were trimmed by 1 base and 2 bases, with 15 bases remaining between them. Germline V CDR1 and CDR2: SGDLS, YYNGEE. CDR3 sequence: CASSVRAQAGQETQYF. DNA of the CDR3: TGTGCCAGCAGCGTAAGGGCCCAGGCGGGTCAAGAGACCCAGTACTTC.

The chain couples TRBV2 to TRBJ1-5, with D possibly being TRBD1 (5 bases). The V gene lost 6 bases and the J gene lost 1 base, with 22 bases spanning the gap. Germline V gene lookup returns CDR1 SNHLY and CDR2 FYNNEI. CDR3 length: 18 amino acids. The CDR3 loop is CASRVGGIGFLSNQPQHF. Here the CDR3 DNA reads TGTGCCAGCAGGGTGGGGGGGATCGGATTTTTGAGCAATCAGCCCCAGCATTTT. Full variable domain (outside the CDR3, taken from reference TRBV2 and TRBJ1-5): EPEVTQTPSHQVTQMGQEVILRCVPISNHLYFYWYRQILGQKVEFLVSFYNNEISEKSEIFDDQFSVERPDGSNFTLKIRSTKLEDSAMYFCASRVGGIGFLSNQPQHFGDGTRLSIL.

As to this clone: Other nucleotide sequences in the sample specify the same CDR3. The chain joins TRBV19 to TRBJ1-5; 7 nucleotides line up with TRBD1. The V and J ends lost 1 base and 4 bases, in that order; junction bases with no gene match: 4. The CDR3 contains 15 residues. Looked up from germline, CDR1 is LNHDA and CDR2 is SQIVND (reference sequence). The CDR3 DNA reads TGTGCCAGTAGTATAGGACAGGGTGGGAATCAGCCCCAGCATTTT. Amino acid sequence: CASSIGQGGNQPQHF.

Written as DNA, the CDR3 is TGCAGTGCACAGGGGCCTTTTAAGTACTTC. The encoded protein is CSAQGPFKYF. The V gene is TRBV20-1, the J gene TRBJ2-4, with 7 bases matching TRBD1. CDR1 DFQATT and CDR2 SNEGSKA come from the germline V gene (reference sequence). Trimming removed 6 bases from V and 14 bases from J; junction bases left unmatched: 7. The CDR3 spans 10 residues.

CDR3 bases: TGTGCCAGCAGACCCACCCCGGTAGATACGCAGTATTTT. Translating gives CASRPTPVDTQYF. V usage is TRBV5-4 and J usage is TRBJ2-3; no clear D gene. The CDR3 length is 13 residues. The V gene's germline CDR1 is SGHNT and CDR2 YYREEE (reference sequence). V lost 5 bases and J lost 5, with 12 bases in between.

The chain combines TRBV19 with TRBJ1-5; D remains ambiguous. Deletions cut 7 bases from V and 0 bases from J, with 13 bases between. The CDR3 loop spans 15 amino acids. Germline CDR1 reads LNHDA; CDR2 reads SQIVND (reference sequence). The DNA of the CDR3 is TGTGCCAGTACCCCCCAGTTTTATAGCAATCAGCCCCAGCATTTT. This gives the protein CASTPQFYSNQPQHF.

The sample holds many counts of this clone. The chain carries TRBV19 and TRBJ1-4; 7 bases are shared with TRBD1. Unmatched junction bases numbered 7, after V lost 4 bases and J lost 5 bases. Germline V gene lookup returns CDR1 LNHDA and CDR2 SQIVND (reference sequence). The length of the CDR3 is 15 residues. In DNA, the CDR3 is TGTGCCAGTAGTACTCCACGGGACAGAAATGAAAAACTGTTTTTT. This gives the protein CASSTPRDRNEKLFF.

This clone was seen a few times. Mismatch with germline at one junction end may stem from a read error. The chain links TRBV7-2 to TRBJ2-5; 11 bases line up with TRBD2. The CDR3 has 12 residues. From germline, CDR1 is SGHTA and CDR2 FQGNSA. The CDR3 is CASSPTGLAVHF. The CDR3 region has the DNA TGTGCCAGCAGCCCGACGGGACTAGCGGTACACTTC.

The chain employs TRBV6-5 and TRBJ1-6; D is ambiguous. Trimming cost V 7 bases and J 9 bases, with 13 bases left between them. The CDR3 consists of 13 residues. Germline CDR1 reads MNHEY; CDR2 reads SVGAGI. CDR3 protein: CASTEGYRSPLHF. The CDR3 nucleotides read TGTGCCAGCACGGAGGGATATCGTTCACCCCTCCACTTT.

The chain couples TRBV10-1 to TRBJ2-1, with D perhaps matching TRBD2 (5 bases). Germline V gene sequence: CDR1 WNHNN, CDR2 SYGVQD (reference sequence). The CDR3 length is 12 residues. V was pared by 3 bases and J by 10 bases, with 10 bases between. CDR3 coding DNA: TGCGCCAGCAGTGAACCGGGCGGGGAGCAGTTCTTC. Protein: CASSEPGGEQFF.

This clone was picked up a small number of times. The rearrangement joins TRBV30 to TRBJ2-1; TRBD2 matches at 8 bases. The CDR3 extends over 15 amino acids. Germline CDR1 and CDR2: GTSNPN and SVGIG (reference sequence). The trim removed 2 bases at V and 10 bases at J, leaving 13 bases unmatched. The CDR3 region has the DNA TGTGCCTGGAGTAACTCTCCAGCGGGGGCTGGCGAGCAGTTCTTC. This codes for CAWSNSPAGAGEQFF.

The rearrangement links TRBV5-4 to TRBJ2-5; tentative D call: TRBD1 (6 bases). Deletions cut 4 bases from V and 7 bases from J, with 20 bases between. The CDR3 totals 15 residues. The germline CDR1 and CDR2 sequences are SGHNT and YYREEE (reference sequence). The CDR3 nucleotides read TGTGCCAGCAGCGAACCCGACAGGCTGGGTGGGACCCAGTACTTC. This sequence encodes CASSEPDRLGGTQYF.

The V call is TRBV6-1, the J call TRBJ1-3; D gene ambiguous. This CDR3 contains 17 residues. Trimming removed 1 base at V and 2 bases at J, with 15 bases between. CDR1 MNHNS and CDR2 SASEGT come from the germline V gene. The chain's CDR3 is CASSEEPPGLAGNTIYF. The CDR3 nucleotides are TGTGCCAGCAGTGAAGAGCCACCCGGTCTAGCTGGAAACACCATATATTTT.

The CDR3 DNA reads as TGTGCCAGCAGTACCGGGACAGGTCATCTTTCTGGGGAGACCCAGTACTTC. Encoded protein: CASSTGTGHLSGETQYF. The V call is TRBV7-3, the J call TRBJ2-5; 8 bases map to TRBD1. Germline CDR1 and CDR2: SGHTA and FQGTGA. The V and J ends lost 6 bases and 5 bases, in that order; junction bases with no gene match: 17. This CDR3 spans 17 amino acids.

In its sample, this clone was seen once. The rearrangement uses TRBV30 and TRBJ1-5, with D maybe TRBD1 (6 bases). Germline CDR1 reads GTSNPN; CDR2 reads SVGIG (reference sequence). Trimming removed 2 bases at V and 2 bases at J, with 13 bases between. The CDR3 runs to 15 residues. DNA for the CDR3: TGTGCCTGGAGTCCCTGGGAGGGGGGCAATCAGCCCCAGCATTTT. Amino acids: CAWSPWEGGNQPQHF.

This clone was counted only a few times. The chain is built from TRBV5-1 and TRBJ2-7; 11 bases are a match to TRBD2. In germline, CDR1 is SGHRS, CDR2 YFSETQ. With V trimmed by 4 bases and J by 4 bases, 4 bases remained unmatched. This CDR3 is built from 14 residues. As DNA, the CDR3 is TGCGCCAGCAGCCGCGGGACTAGCGGTTACGAGCAGTACTTC. Translated: CASSRGTSGYEQYF.